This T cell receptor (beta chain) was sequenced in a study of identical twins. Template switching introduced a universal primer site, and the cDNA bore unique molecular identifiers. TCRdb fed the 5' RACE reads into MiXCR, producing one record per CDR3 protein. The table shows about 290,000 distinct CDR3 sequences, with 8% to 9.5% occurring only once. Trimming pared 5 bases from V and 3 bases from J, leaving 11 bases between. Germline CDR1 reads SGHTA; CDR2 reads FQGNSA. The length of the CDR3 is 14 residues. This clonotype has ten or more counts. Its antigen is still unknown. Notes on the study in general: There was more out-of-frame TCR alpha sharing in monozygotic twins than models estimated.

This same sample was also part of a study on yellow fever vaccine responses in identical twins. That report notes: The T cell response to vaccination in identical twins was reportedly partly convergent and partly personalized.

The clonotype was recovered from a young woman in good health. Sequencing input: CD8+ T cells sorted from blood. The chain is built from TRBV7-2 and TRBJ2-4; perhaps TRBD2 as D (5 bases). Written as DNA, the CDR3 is TGTGCCAGCAGCCTCCGGGAATTCAAAAACATTCAGTACTTC. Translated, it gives CASSLREFKNIQYF.